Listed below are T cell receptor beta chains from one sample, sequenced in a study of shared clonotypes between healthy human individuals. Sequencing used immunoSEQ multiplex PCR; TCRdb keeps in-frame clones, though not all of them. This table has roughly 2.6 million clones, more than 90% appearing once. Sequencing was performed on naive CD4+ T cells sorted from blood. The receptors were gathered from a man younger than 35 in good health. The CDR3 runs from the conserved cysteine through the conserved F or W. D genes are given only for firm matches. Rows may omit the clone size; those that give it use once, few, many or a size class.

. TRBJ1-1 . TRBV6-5 CASSYLPTGTTEAFF TGTGCCAGCAGTTACCTTCCAACAGGGACCACTGAAGCTTTCTTT
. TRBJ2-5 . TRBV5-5 CASSAPGSQETQYF TGTGCCAGCAGCGCACCGGGAAGCCAAGAGACCCAGTACTTC
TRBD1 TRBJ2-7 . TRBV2 CASRGDRYYEQYF TGTGCCAGCAGGGGGGACAGATACTACGAGCAGTACTTC
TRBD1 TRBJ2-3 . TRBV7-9 CASSEGQGRLAGDTQYF TGTGCCAGCAGCGAGGGACAGGGGAGACTAGCTGGAGATACGCAGTATTTT
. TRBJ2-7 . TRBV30 CAWKGGGSYEQYF TGTGCCTGGAAAGGCGGCGGATCCTACGAGCAGTACTTC
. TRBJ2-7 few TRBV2 CASSVQYEQYF TGTGCCAGCAGTGTACAGTACGAGCAGTACTTC
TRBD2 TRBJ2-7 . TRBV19 CASRTTSGALGEQYF TGTGCCAGTAGGACGACTAGCGGGGCCCTTGGGGAGCAGTACTTC
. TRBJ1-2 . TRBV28 CASSPAGVYGYTF TGTGCCAGCAGTCCGGCAGGTGTGTATGGCTACACCTTC
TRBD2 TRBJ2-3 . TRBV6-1 CASSENFLWGGYF TGTGCCAGCAGTGAAAATTTTCTCTGGGGGGGGTATTTT
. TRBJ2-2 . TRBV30 CAWSVRRGNTGELFF TGTGCCTGGAGTGTAAGAAGGGGGAACACCGGGGAGCTGTTTTTT
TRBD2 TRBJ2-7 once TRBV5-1 CASSLNPGGSYEQYF TGCGCCAGCAGCCTCAACCCGGGAGGCTCCTACGAGCAGTACTTC